Following are 5 T cell receptor beta chains from one sample sequenced in a study of OX40 agonist ivuxolimab in advanced cancers. Measured with immunoSEQ multiplex PCR; TCRdb has only the in-frame clones, and not every one. Seen here are 92,000 or so clones, 85% to 90% observed once, and the top ten hold around 7.4%. Material: CD4+ or CD8+ T cells sorted from blood, obtained in a trial of the OX40 agonist ivuxolimab. The origin of the receptors is an adult with an advanced solid tumor such as melanoma, head and neck, liver or kidney cancer.

The V and J genes are TRBV4-1 and TRBJ2-3; 7 nucleotides match TRBD1. V shed 6 bases, J shed 3 bases, and the junction held 12 bases outside the gene matches. This CDR3 is built from 16 residues. The germline gives CDR1 MGHRA, CDR2 YSYEKL. As DNA, the CDR3 is TGCGCCAGCAGTCGTACTGGGACAGTAGTTACAGATACGCAGTATTTT. It translates to CASSRTGTVVTDTQYF.

The gene calls are TRBV7-3 and TRBJ2-3; D gene unclear. Germline V gene data show CDR1 as SGHTA and CDR2 as FQGTGA. The V gene lost 3 bases and the J gene lost 1 base, with 2 bases spanning the gap. This CDR3 is built from 12 residues. This chain's CDR3 is CASSFGTDTQYF. CDR3 DNA sequence: TGTGCCAGCAGCTTCGGCACAGATACGCAGTATTTT.

The chain uses TRBV5-1 and TRBJ1-3, with 9 bases matching TRBD1. Germline V gene sequence: CDR1 SGHRS, CDR2 YFSETQ. Trimming took 4 bases from V and 6 from J; bases not matched to a gene: 5. The CDR3 runs 14 residues. The CDR3 sequence is CASSPGQGKNTIYF. CDR3 DNA sequence: TGCGCCAGCAGCCCGGGACAGGGTAAAAACACCATATATTTT.

The chain carries TRBV30 and TRBJ2-5; 11 nucleotides match TRBD2. Unmatched junction bases numbered 8, after V lost 0 bases and J lost 5 bases. The V gene's germline CDR1 is GTSNPN and CDR2 SVGIG (reference sequence). This CDR3 is 16 amino acids long. CDR3 region: CAWSVGTSGGWETQYF. In DNA, the CDR3 is TGTGCCTGGAGTGTCGGGACTAGCGGCGGTTGGGAGACCCAGTACTTC. The full variable domain, in which reference TRBV30 and TRBJ2-5 provide the parts outside the CDR3, is SQTIHQWPATLVQPVGSPLSLECTVEGTSNPNLYWYRQAAGRGLQLLFYSVGIGQISSEVPQNLSASRPQDRQFILSSKKLLLSDSGFYLCAWSVGTSGGWETQYFGPGTRLLVL.

The gene calls are TRBV6-6 and TRBJ2-1, with D possibly TRBD1 on 5 matching bases. Germline CDR1 MNHNY, CDR2 SVGAGI (reference sequence). Trimming left V 6 bases short and J 15 bases short, with 12 bases between. CDR3 length equals 10 residues. CDR3 nucleotide sequence: TGTGCCAGCAGCGGACATTTTCGGTTCTTC. Its translation is CASSGHFRFF.